This entry features one T cell receptor beta chain sequence. Its target is not known. The sample originates from a study of blood T cells in healthy people across ages. Overall study context: Per two T cells, about one barcoded beta molecule was captured through template switching. Study-level findings and limits: Age advanced and TCR beta diversity per million T cells fell, roughly linearly. Unsorted PBMC material precluded a definitive naive versus antigen-experienced comparison.

V was clipped by 3 bases and J by 7 bases, with 12 bases between them. The CDR3 has 13 amino acids. Germline V gives CDR1 SGHVS, CDR2 FNYEAQ. A sample-barcoded 5' primer and a J-beta primer mix were used in a second PCR of roughly 6 to 11 cycles. A tag from a template-switch adaptor with 12 random nucleotides marked each cDNA molecule. TCRdb passed the 5' RACE reads through MiXCR, listing each CDR3 protein once. The data hold about 1.8 million distinct CDR3 sequences, with around half observed a single time. Sequencing used blood. This chain connects TRBV7-6 to TRBJ2-5; D gene ambiguous. The receptor comes from a woman in her thirties or forties in good health. The CDR3 DNA follows: TGTGCCAGCAGCTTCAGTGGAGTAGGGACCCAGTACTTC. Its protein product is CASSFSGVGTQYF.